Presented here are 7 T cell receptor beta chains from one specimen sequenced in a study of blood T cell repertoires in COVID-19. The table came from immunoSEQ multiplex PCR; TCRdb's copy has only in-frame clones and leaves some out. Here the sample spans roughly 100,000 clones, 76% being singletons. Sequencing was performed on peripheral blood. These TCRs come from a man aged 80 or over with COVID-19, enrolled during active disease.

This clone was seen a handful of times. The CDR3 spells CASTPSNAGGRGKEYTEAFF. Written as DNA, the CDR3 is TGTGCCAGTACCCCATCCAATGCGGGGGGCAGGGGGAAGGAGTACACTGAAGCTTTCTTT. The rearrangement joins TRBV19 to TRBJ1-1, with 7 bases lining up with TRBD1. The CDR3 totals 20 residues. J lost 3 bases, V lost 7 bases, and 26 bases had no gene match. Germline V gene sequence: CDR1 LNHDA, CDR2 SQIVND (reference sequence). Using reference TRBV19 and TRBJ1-1 for the parts outside the CDR3, the full variable domain is DGGITQSPKYLFRKEGQNVTLSCEQNLNHDAMYWYRQDPGQGLRLIYYSQIVNDFQKGDIAEGYSVSREKKESFPLTVTSAQKNPTAFYLCASTPSNAGGRGKEYTEAFFGQGTRLTVV.

V gene TRBV29-1 combines with J gene TRBJ1-2; TRBD1 agrees at 10 bases. V dropped 5 bases and J dropped 0; count of bases not matched to a gene: 6. The CDR3 has 15 amino acids. Germline values: CDR1 SQVTM, CDR2 ANQGSEA. The CDR3 sequence: CSVRDRGSSNYGYTF. The DNA of the CDR3 is TGCAGCGTTCGGGACAGGGGCTCGTCTAACTATGGCTACACCTTC.

The sample holds one count of this clone. The chain carries TRBV13 and TRBJ2-7; D perhaps matches TRBD1 (7 bases). Germline lookup yields CDR1 PRHDT and CDR2 FYEKMQ (reference sequence). Deletions cut 5 bases from V and 3 bases from J, with 14 bases between. CDR3 length equals 14 residues. CDR3: CASSATGEDYEQYF. The CDR3 DNA follows: TGTGCCAGCAGCGCCACAGGGGAGGACTACGAGCAGTACTTC.

The chain joins TRBV3-1 (or the pseudogene TRBV3-2) to TRBJ1-5; D is undetermined. CDR3 length equals 14 residues. V was pared by 0 bases and J by 9 bases, with 12 bases between. The germline CDR1 and CDR2 sequences are LGHDT and YNNKEL (reference sequence). The CDR3 nucleotides are TGTGCCAGCAGCCAAGATAGAGCCCCCTGGCCCCAGCATTTT. Translating gives CASSQDRAPWPQHF.

This clone came up a few times. The chain couples TRBV28 to TRBJ1-1, with 12 positions matching TRBD1. Losses at the gene ends were 7 bases for V and 10 bases for J; bases not matched to a gene: 10. There are 14 residues in the CDR3. The germline V gene has CDR1 MDHEN and CDR2 SYDVKM. As DNA, the CDR3 is TGTGCCAGCACTCCTGGGGACAGGGGGCGCGTAGCTTTCTTT. Translating gives CASTPGDRGRVAFF. Supplemented by reference TRBV28 and TRBJ1-1, the full variable domain reads DVKVTQSSRYLVKRTGEKVFLECVQDMDHENMFWYRQDPGLGLRLIYFSYDVKMKEKGDIPEGYSVSREKKERFSLILESASTNQTSMYLCASTPGDRGRVAFFGQGTRLTVV.

This rearrangement joins TRBV28 to TRBJ1-5; 8 bases fit TRBD1. The CDR3 spans 16 residues. V dropped 6 bases and J dropped 3; count of bases not matched to a gene: 10. The germline gives CDR1 MDHEN, CDR2 SYDVKM. CDR3 coding DNA: TGTGCCAGCAGAGTATCAGGGGGCGCGGACAATCAGCCCCAGCATTTT. Translated, it gives CASRVSGGADNQPQHF.

This clone was found once. The chain recombines TRBV18 with TRBJ2-1; 10 nucleotides align to TRBD2. The germline gives CDR1 KGHSH, CDR2 LQKENI. There are 17 residues in the CDR3. J was trimmed by 6 bases and V by 1 base; bases with no gene match: 9. The CDR3 spells CASSPQELAGLSNEQFF. The CDR3 DNA reads as TGTGCCAGCTCACCACAGGAACTAGCGGGATTGTCCAATGAGCAGTTCTTC.